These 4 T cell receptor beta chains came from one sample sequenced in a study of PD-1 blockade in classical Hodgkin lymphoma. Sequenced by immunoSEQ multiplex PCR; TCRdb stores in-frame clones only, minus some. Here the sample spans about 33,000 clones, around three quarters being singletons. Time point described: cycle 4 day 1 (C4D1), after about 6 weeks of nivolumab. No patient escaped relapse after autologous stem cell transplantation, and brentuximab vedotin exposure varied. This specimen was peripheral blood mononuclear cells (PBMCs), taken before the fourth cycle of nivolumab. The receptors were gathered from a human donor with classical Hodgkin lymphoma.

CDR3 nucleotide sequence: TGTGCCAGCAGCCCGGGGAGTGCGTGGGTCGGCACTGAAGCTTTCTTT. Protein: CASSPGSAWVGTEAFF. V gene TRBV5-4 combines with J gene TRBJ1-1; D gene uncertain. Trimming left V 4 bases short and J 4 bases short, with 20 bases between. Germline values: CDR1 SGHNT, CDR2 YYREEE (reference sequence). CDR3 length: 16 residues.

CDR3 nucleotide sequence: TGCAGTGCCAGGTCGGATACGCAGTATTTT. As protein: CSARSDTQYF. The chain links TRBV20-1 to TRBJ2-3; unclear D gene. The CDR3 spans 10 residues. The V and J ends lost 6 bases and 6 bases respectively, with 7 bases between them. Germline CDR1 and CDR2: DFQATT and SNEGSKA (reference sequence).

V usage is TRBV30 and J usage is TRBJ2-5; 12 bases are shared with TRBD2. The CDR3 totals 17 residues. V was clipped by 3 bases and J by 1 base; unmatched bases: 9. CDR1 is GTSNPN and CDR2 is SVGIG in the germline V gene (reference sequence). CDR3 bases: TGTGCCTGGAGCCCTGGACTAGCGGGATGGGGCCAAGAGACCCAGTACTTC. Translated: CAWSPGLAGWGQETQYF. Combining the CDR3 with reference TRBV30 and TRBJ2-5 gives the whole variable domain SQTIHQWPATLVQPVGSPLSLECTVEGTSNPNLYWYRQAAGRGLQLLFYSVGIGQISSEVPQNLSASRPQDRQFILSSKKLLLSDSGFYLCAWSPGLAGWGQETQYFGPGTRLLVL.

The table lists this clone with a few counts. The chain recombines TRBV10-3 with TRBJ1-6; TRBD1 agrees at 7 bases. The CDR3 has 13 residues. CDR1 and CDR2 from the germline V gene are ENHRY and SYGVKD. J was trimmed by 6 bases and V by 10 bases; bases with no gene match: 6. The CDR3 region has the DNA TGTGCCACGGGGACAGACCTTAATTCACCCCTCCACTTT. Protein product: CATGTDLNSPLHF.